Each of the 15 T cell receptor beta chains below was sequenced from the same sample in a study of CD8 T cells in ankylosing spondylitis. Study-wide results and caveats: A TCR beta motif made of fewer than ten highly homologous variants seemed typical of ankylosing spondylitis blood.

TCRdb recomputed calls from the 5' RACE reads with MiXCR, one row per CDR3 protein. The table has hundreds of thousands of distinct CDR3 sequences, 18% seen once. Their antigens are not known. The sequencing sample was made of blood, either unsorted or a sorted T cell fraction (not recorded which). Receptor source: a male donor with ankylosing spondylitis.

This clonotype was observed a few times. The chain has TRBV11-2 and TRBJ2-5; perhaps D is TRBD1 or TRBD2 (5 bases each). CDR1 and CDR2 (germline): SGHAT, FQNNGV. The CDR3 length is 16 residues. Trimming pared 0 bases from V and 5 bases from J, leaving 16 bases between. CDR3 sequence reads: CASSLDFQGWGETQYF. The CDR3, as DNA: TGTGCCAGCAGCTTAGATTTTCAAGGTTGGGGGGAGACCCAGTACTTC.

This clonotype was observed at least ten times. V is TRBV4-1 and J is TRBJ2-2; D gene ambiguous. The germline gives CDR1 MGHRA, CDR2 YSYEKL. V lost 2 bases and J 4 bases, leaving 14 bases between the germline ends. The CDR3 runs to 16 residues. DNA for the CDR3: TGCGCCAGCAGCCAATTCGTCCTAGACCCCACCGGGGAGCTGTTTTTT. Translated: CASSQFVLDPTGELFF.

This clonotype was picked up a small number of times. This chain connects TRBV20-1 to TRBJ2-7; D gene ambiguous. Trimming shortened V by 0 bases and J by 4 bases, and 13 bases separated the two germline ends. This CDR3 has 14 residues. Per germline, CDR1 DFQATT and CDR2 SNEGSKA (reference sequence). CDR3: CSARDQYSDYEQYF. The CDR3, as DNA: TGCAGTGCTAGAGACCAATACTCAGATTACGAGCAGTACTTC.

The V call is TRBV4-2, the J call TRBJ2-2; 7 nucleotides match TRBD2. Looked up from germline, CDR1 is LGHNA and CDR2 is YNFKEQ. The CDR3 length is 14 residues. The J segment lost 6 bases and the V segment lost 0 bases, leaving 1 base of the junction unmatched. The CDR3 nucleotides read TGTGCCAGCAGCCAAGAACGGGGGGCCGGGGAGCTGTTTTTT. Its translation: CASSQERGAGELFF.

The CDR3 DNA is TGTGCCAGCAGTGGGGGCAGCTATGGCTACACCTTC. This encodes CASSGGSYGYTF. The rearrangement uses TRBV12-3 or TRBV12-4 and TRBJ1-2; TRBD1 might be the D (6 bases). The CDR3 loop spans 12 amino acids. The V gene lost 5 bases and the J gene lost 4 bases, with 8 bases spanning the gap.

The CDR3 here is CASSQGWTGSYEQYF. The CDR3 coding sequence is TGCGCCAGCAGCCAAGGGTGGACAGGGTCCTACGAGCAGTACTTC. This chain uses TRBV4-3 with TRBJ2-7; 8 bases are shared with TRBD1. With V trimmed by 1 base and J by 1 base, 3 bases remained unmatched. The V gene's germline CDR1 is LGHNA and CDR2 YSLEER. The CDR3 is 15 amino acids.

This clonotype was recorded a few times. The rearrangement joins TRBV28 to TRBJ1-1; tentative D call: TRBD1 (5 bases). V shed 6 bases and J shed 0 bases, with 11 bases lying between them. This CDR3 comprises 14 residues. CDR1 MDHEN and CDR2 SYDVKM come from the germline V gene. The CDR3 loop is CASSVGALNTEAFF. The DNA of the CDR3 is TGTGCCAGCAGCGTTGGGGCATTGAACACTGAAGCTTTCTTT.

As for this clonotype: This is likely a read error, given that the CDR3 carries no conserved phenylalanine or tryptophan at its end. The genes are TRBV11-2 and TRBJ2-7, with D unresolved. Trimming removed 4 bases from V and 1 base from J, with 8 bases in between. The germline gives CDR1 SGHAT, CDR2 FQNNGV. There are 13 residues in the CDR3. The CDR3 loop is CASSSDVSYEQYC. The DNA of the CDR3 is TGTGCCAGCAGCTCGGACGTTTCCTACGAGCAGTACTGC.

The sample holds a few counts of this clonotype. The chain has TRBV20-1 and TRBJ2-1; 11 positions agree with TRBD2. Trimming removed 0 bases from V and 0 bases from J; junction bases left unmatched: 13. CDR1 DFQATT and CDR2 SNEGSKA come from the germline V gene (reference sequence). The CDR3 consists of 20 residues. CDR3 nucleotide sequence: TGCAGTGCTAGAGAGGGGGTACTAGCGGGGGTCCCTAGCTCCTACAATGAGCAGTTCTTC. Residues: CSAREGVLAGVPSSYNEQFF.

The J gene is TRBJ1-3, the V gene TRBV7-6; D ambiguous. V gave up 8 bases and J gave up 7 bases, with 12 bases separating them. Germline CDR1 reads SGHVS; CDR2 reads FNYEAQ. The CDR3 has 12 amino acids. CDR3 in amino acids: CASRTVGNTIYF. CDR3 DNA sequence: TGTGCCAGCCGAACCGTCGGGAACACCATATATTTT.

The J gene is TRBJ1-4, the V gene TRBV21-1. TRBV21-1 is given as a pseudogene. The CDR3 sequence is 14 residues long. The CDR3 bases are TGTGCCAGCAGCGGCCTCGATGGAGATGAAAAACTGTTTTTT. This translates into CASSGLDGDEKLFF.

The V call is TRBV7-9, the J call TRBJ2-2; D not resolved. The CDR3 runs 15 residues. V was shortened by 1 base and J by 1 base, with 7 bases between the two germline ends. Germline CDR1 and CDR2: SEHNR and FQNEAQ (reference sequence). Written as DNA, the CDR3 is TGTGCCAGCAGCTTAGATTGGAGGAACACCGGGGAGCTGTTTTTT. Translated: CASSLDWRNTGELFF.

This clonotype was counted a few times. The chain recombines TRBV6-5 with TRBJ2-1; TRBD2 agrees at 15 bases. The CDR3 has 18 residues. Per germline, CDR1 MNHEY and CDR2 SVGAGI. The V segment lost 4 bases and the J segment 0 bases; nucleotides outside the gene matches: 4. The CDR3 reads CASSFGTSGGISYNEQFF. CDR3 DNA sequence: TGTGCCAGCAGTTTTGGGACTAGCGGGGGGATCTCCTACAATGAGCAGTTCTTC.

The CDR3 DNA sequence: TGCAGTGCTACAGAGAGTGGACTAGCGGGAGGTCGTGAGCAGTACTTC. Translating gives CSATESGLAGGREQYF. J is TRBJ2-7 and V is TRBV20-1, with 14 bases matching TRBD2. This CDR3 comprises 16 residues. Germline CDR1 and CDR2: DFQATT and SNEGSKA (reference sequence). V trimming: 4 bases; J trimming: 7 bases; junction bases outside the gene matches: 12.

This clonotype was recorded a few times. The V gene is TRBV28, the J gene TRBJ2-7, with TRBD1 matching 9 bases. Trimming at V came to 2 bases and at J to 4 bases, leaving 3 bases not matched to a gene. Per germline, CDR1 MDHEN and CDR2 SYDVKM. CDR3 length: 14 amino acids. The CDR3 DNA reads as TGTGCCAGCAGTTTAACACAGGGGGCTTACGAGCAGTACTTC. This translates into CASSLTQGAYEQYF.